These 24 T cell receptor beta chains were all obtained from the same sample, sequenced in a study of cytomegalovirus exposure and HLA in healthy donors. The PCR ran on 60 Vbeta and 13 Jbeta primers. TCRdb's copy holds only in-frame clones and misses some; the assay was immunoSEQ multiplex PCR. The clone table shows some 83,000 clones, with the ten largest holding about 1.1%. Sequencing was done on a sample of PBMCs. The receptors shown here come from a young woman in good health and CMV-seronegative.

This chain connects TRBV7-9 to TRBJ1-4, with TRBD1 matching 8 bases. There are 14 residues in the CDR3. CDR1 and CDR2 from the germline V gene are SEHNR and FQNEAQ (reference sequence). V gave up 1 base and J gave up 8 bases; unmatched junction bases: 3. CDR3 loop: CASSLGTGPEKLFF. The CDR3 bases are TGTGCCAGCAGCTTAGGGACAGGGCCAGAAAAACTGTTTTTT.

The chain recombines TRBV19 with TRBJ1-2; D is possibly TRBD1 (5 bases). Germline V gene sequence: CDR1 LNHDA, CDR2 SQIVND (reference sequence). The CDR3 consists of 13 residues. The V end lost 3 bases, the J end lost 8 bases, and 13 bases lay between the germline ends. Written as DNA, the CDR3 is TGTGCCAGTAGTATCTTGCAGGGTTGGGGCTACACCTTC. Translation: CASSILQGWGYTF.

The rearrangement joins TRBV5-1 to TRBJ2-1, with 9 bases that match TRBD1. Trimming cost V 5 bases and J 7 bases; bases outside gene matches: 7. Germline V gene data show CDR1 as SGHRS and CDR2 as YFSETQ. This CDR3 region has 14 residues. The CDR3 loop is CASRQQGAGNEQFF. The CDR3 DNA reads as TGCGCCAGCAGACAACAGGGGGCAGGGAATGAGCAGTTCTTC.

The rearrangement links TRBV7-9 to TRBJ2-3, with a tentative D call TRBD1 (5 bases). Looked up from germline, CDR1 is SEHNR and CDR2 is FQNEAQ (reference sequence). Trimming removed 1 base at V and 9 bases at J, with 8 bases between. The CDR3 has 12 amino acids. CDR3 residues: CASSLDQGTQYF. The CDR3 DNA sequence: TGTGCCAGCAGCTTAGACCAGGGCACGCAGTATTTT.

The V call is TRBV7-9, the J call TRBJ2-7; 7 bases fit TRBD1. V lost 0 bases, J lost 10 bases, and 6 bases stayed unmatched. The germline gives CDR1 SEHNR, CDR2 FQNEAQ (reference sequence). The CDR3 contains 13 residues. DNA for the CDR3: TGTGCCAGCAGCTTAGCGCAGGGGGACCGACAGTACTTC. Residues: CASSLAQGDRQYF.

The chain combines TRBV7-6 with TRBJ2-1, with D maybe TRBD2 (5 bases). Deletions cut 2 bases from V and 5 bases from J, with 16 bases between. Germline CDR1 SGHVS, CDR2 FNYEAQ. The CDR3 spans 16 residues. The DNA of the CDR3 is TGTGCCAGCAGCTTATTTGTTCGAGCGGACCACAATGAGCAGTTCTTC. This codes for CASSLFVRADHNEQFF.

The rearrangement links TRBV18 to TRBJ2-1; 10 nucleotides match TRBD1. CDR1 and CDR2 from the germline V gene are KGHSH and LQKENI. V was pared by 6 bases and J by 7 bases, with 9 bases of the junction left unmatched. The CDR3 consists of 15 residues. For the CDR3, the DNA is TGTGCCAGCTCCCCCATCCGGGACAGGGGTAATGAGCAGTTCTTC. Translating it yields CASSPIRDRGNEQFF.

The chain links TRBV7-2 to TRBJ1-1; D is undetermined. Trimming pared 5 bases from V and 3 bases from J, leaving 10 bases between. The CDR3 runs to 13 residues. Germline loops: CDR1 SGHTA, CDR2 FQGNSA. CDR3 in amino acids: CASSQTRDTEAFF. The CDR3 DNA reads as TGTGCCAGCAGCCAGACTCGGGACACTGAAGCTTTCTTT.

With regard to this clone: The junction departs from the called germline gene at one end, perhaps through a read error. This chain joins TRBV4-2 and TRBJ2-5; D gene unclear. The CDR3 totals 14 residues. Germline loops: CDR1 LGHNA, CDR2 YNFKEQ. The CDR3 DNA is TGTGCCAGCAGCCAAGAAGACACTCAAGAGAACCAGTACTTC. This encodes CASSQEDTQENQYF.

The genes are TRBV11-2 and TRBJ1-1; D ambiguous. CDR1 and CDR2 (germline): SGHAT, FQNNGV. Trimming pared 4 bases from V and 1 base from J, leaving 10 bases between. This CDR3 region has 14 residues. CDR3 DNA sequence: TGTGCCAGCAGCTCCACAGAAACGAACACTGAAGCTTTCTTT. It specifies CASSSTETNTEAFF.

The rearrangement links TRBV7-2 to TRBJ1-1; D unresolved. Germline V gives CDR1 SGHTA, CDR2 FQGNSA. The CDR3 sequence is 13 residues long. V shed 5 bases and J shed 0 bases, with 7 bases lying between them. The CDR3 loop is CASSPQMNTEAFF. CDR3 nucleotide sequence: TGTGCCAGCAGCCCACAGATGAACACTGAAGCTTTCTTT.

The V and J genes are TRBV19 and TRBJ1-5; no reliable D call. Germline lookup yields CDR1 LNHDA and CDR2 SQIVND (reference sequence). The V and J ends lost 8 bases and 3 bases respectively, with 17 bases between them. There are 15 residues in the CDR3. This CDR3 reads CASQLAIGVNQPQHF. The CDR3 nucleotides are TGTGCCAGTCAACTGGCCATCGGAGTCAATCAGCCCCAGCATTTT. The full variable domain, completed using reference TRBV19 and TRBJ1-5, is DGGITQSPKYLFRKEGQNVTLSCEQNLNHDAMYWYRQDPGQGLRLIYYSQIVNDFQKGDIAEGYSVSREKKESFPLTVTSAQKNPTAFYLCASQLAIGVNQPQHFGDGTRLSIL.

The V gene is TRBV25-1, the J gene TRBJ2-7, with TRBD1 as a possible D gene (5 bases). The CDR3 extends over 18 amino acids. Germline CDR1 is MGHDK and CDR2 is SYGVNS. Trimming stripped 2 bases from V and 4 bases from J, with 24 bases between. CDR3 nucleotide sequence: TGTGCCAGCAGTGAAGAAGTTCGAGGCGGTCCAGGGAAGTACGAGCAGTACTTC. Residues: CASSEEVRGGPGKYEQYF.

The chain is built from TRBV10-2 and TRBJ1-1, with 9 bases aligning to TRBD1. The V and J ends lost 0 bases and 4 bases, in that order; junction bases with no gene match: 3. From germline, CDR1 is WSHSY and CDR2 SAAADI. This CDR3 is built from 15 residues. The CDR3 reads CASSESGTGITEAFF. The CDR3 region has the DNA TGCGCCAGCAGTGAGTCAGGGACAGGGATCACTGAAGCTTTCTTT.

V is TRBV11-2 and J is TRBJ2-1, with a weak D call TRBD1 (6 bases). The germline CDR1 and CDR2 sequences are SGHAT and FQNNGV. Trimming took off 4 bases at V and 4 bases at J, with 8 bases between the two ends. This CDR3 has 13 residues. Here the CDR3 DNA reads TGTGCCAGCAGCTCAGGACAGTACAATGAGCAGTTCTTC. It translates to CASSSGQYNEQFF.

The CDR3: CASSVGAGGYGYTF. CDR3 bases: TGTGCCAGCAGCGTAGGGGCAGGGGGCTATGGCTACACCTTC. The chain is built from TRBV9 and TRBJ1-2; 7 bases are a match to TRBD1. The CDR3 length is 14 residues. The V and J ends lost 0 bases and 4 bases, in that order; junction bases with no gene match: 3. In germline, CDR1 is SGDLS, CDR2 YYNGEE.

V and J are TRBV5-1 and TRBJ2-5; 7 nucleotides line up with TRBD1. Looked up from germline, CDR1 is SGHRS and CDR2 is YFSETQ. V lost 3 bases to trimming and J lost 1 base; unmatched junction nucleotides: 3. This CDR3 spans 14 amino acids. CDR3 DNA: TGCGCCAGCAGCTCGAGGGGGCTCCAAGAGACCCAGTACTTC. It encodes CASSSRGLQETQYF.

The V call is TRBV6-6, the J call TRBJ2-7; 8 nucleotides line up with TRBD1. The V gene's germline CDR1 is MNHNY and CDR2 SVGAGI (reference sequence). This CDR3 spans 14 amino acids. V lost 6 bases, J lost 3 bases, and 7 bases stayed unmatched. CDR3 amino acids: CASSRDRTVYEQYF. The CDR3 region has the DNA TGTGCCAGCAGCCGGGACAGGACCGTCTACGAGCAGTACTTC.

CDR3 loop: CASSAMDRNYGYTF. The CDR3 DNA follows: TGTGCCAGCAGCGCGATGGACAGAAACTATGGCTACACCTTC. V and J are TRBV5-6 and TRBJ1-2, with D possibly TRBD1 on 6 matching bases. Trimming pared 4 bases from V and 2 bases from J, leaving 12 bases between. This CDR3 comprises 14 residues. The germline CDR1 and CDR2 sequences are SGHDT and YYEEEE.

The rearrangement uses TRBV18 and TRBJ2-2; D is ambiguous. The CDR3 sequence is 14 residues long. V lost 3 bases to trimming and J lost 15 bases, with 20 bases between them. The germline V gene encodes CDR1 KGHSH and CDR2 LQKENI. The CDR3 coding sequence is TGTGCCAGCTCACCGATGGCGGCCGAGTTTAAGTTGTTTTTT. Protein: CASSPMAAEFKLFF.

This sequence joins TRBV6-5 and TRBJ2-7, with D possibly TRBD2 on 6 matching bases. Trimming took off 2 bases at V and 4 bases at J, with 6 bases between the two ends. Germline values: CDR1 MNHEY, CDR2 SVGAGI. The CDR3 is 12 residues long. The CDR3 region has the DNA TGTGCCAGCAGTTACGCGGGATACGAGCAGTACTTC. Protein sequence: CASSYAGYEQYF.

This chain uses TRBV4-2 with TRBJ1-1; 8 positions match TRBD1. Germline V lookup: CDR1 LGHNA, CDR2 YNFKEQ. The CDR3 length is 16 residues. The V and J ends lost 0 bases and 1 base, in that order; junction bases with no gene match: 4. Here the CDR3 reads CASSQDAGGPNTEAFF. As DNA, the CDR3 is TGTGCCAGCAGCCAAGATGCAGGGGGCCCGAACACTGAAGCTTTCTTT.

The chain recombines TRBV2 with TRBJ2-7; TRBD1 matches at 7 bases. Germline V gene sequence: CDR1 SNHLY, CDR2 FYNNEI. Germline trimming cut 7 bases from V and 2 bases from J; bases unmatched to any gene: 11. This CDR3 has 15 amino acids. The CDR3 sequence: CASNRPGGFPYEQYF. For the CDR3, the DNA is TGTGCCAGCAATAGGCCAGGGGGTTTTCCCTACGAGCAGTACTTC. The whole variable domain, remainder taken from reference TRBV2 and TRBJ2-7, is EPEVTQTPSHQVTQMGQEVILRCVPISNHLYFYWYRQILGQKVEFLVSFYNNEISEKSEIFDDQFSVERPDGSNFTLKIRSTKLEDSAMYFCASNRPGGFPYEQYFGPGTRLTVT.

This sequence joins TRBV30 and TRBJ2-7; TRBD2 agrees at 7 bases. The V gene end was trimmed by 5 bases and the J gene end by 2 bases; junction bases not matched to a gene: 0. From germline, CDR1 is GTSNPN and CDR2 SVGIG (reference sequence). This CDR3 is built from 11 residues. CDR3 in amino acids: CAWGRAYEQYF. CDR3 DNA: TGTGCCTGGGGGAGGGCCTACGAGCAGTACTTC.